This record concerns one T cell receptor beta chain sequence. Its recognized antigen is unknown. Base qualities are not at hand, and no much larger clone is one base apart. TCRbeta CDR3 regions were amplified from genomic DNA using the immunoSEQ Assay, a bias-controlled multiplex PCR. From the authors' description of their analysis: The number of nucleated cells in each sample was estimated by amplification of reference gene primers within the assay. Sequence reads were collapsed and filtered to measure the absolute abundance of every unique TCRbeta CDR3 rearrangement. For each sample, productive Simpson clonality was calculated by taking the square root of Simpson's diversity index across productive rearrangements. The table comes from immuneACCESS by way of TCRdb, which keeps in-frame sequences with V and J called. Part of the clones is missing from these tables; in studies checked, under half for an unresolved V gene and the rest for unknown reasons. V, J and clone size derive from that table, while D and trimming were established from the DNA sequence. This sample gives about 40,000 clones in total; roughly 80% of them show up just once. The ten biggest clones cover around 2.5% of the sample.

Whole blood was collected in K2EDTA tubes by collaborating institutions according to the institutions' own protocols. For TCRbeta analysis, collaborator samples were shipped as frozen whole blood, as isolated PBMCs, or as DNA extracted from either sample type. This entry comes from a study of blood T cell repertoires in COVID-19 (dated by TCRdb to between 2020 and 2021). Describing the broader study: Collaborator samples came from the United States, Italy and Spain and covered acute and convalescent phases of COVID-19. HLA class I and class II types, where available, came from metadata supplied by the sample provider rather than from assay-based typing. The dataset comprised deeply sampled blood TCRbeta repertoires from subjects exposed to, actively infected with, or recovered from COVID-19. Samples came from the ongoing ImmuneRACE study (first 160 participants) plus 1,254 subjects from 6 global collaborators. The prospective study material was composed of cDNA or gDNA derived from T cells, B-cell-depleted T cells, or PBMCs. Nearly every sample came with metadata listing a de-identified subject ID, COVID-19 status, age in years and sex. A freely available public database, intended as a resource for researchers studying the immune response to SARS-CoV-2, is where the repertoires were released.

As encoded in the germline V gene, CDR1 is KGHSH while CDR2 is LQKENI. V is cut by 1 base and J by 2 bases, and the space between the germline ends is 6 bases. The CDR3 runs 14 residues from the cysteine to the phenylalanine. Just the 42-base CDR3 DNA is kept, in frame starting at base 1. Paper-wide results and their limitations: Clinical and demographic metadata were provided uncurated, with the amount varying by source and participant.

Sequenced: peripheral blood. The receptor was isolated from a woman in her fifties or sixties with acute or convalescent COVID-19. Recombination joined TRBV18 with TRBJ1-3, with the identity of the D gene unclear. CDR3 loop: CASSPRTTGNTIYF. The nucleotide sequence reads TGTGCCAGCTCACCACGTACTACTGGAAACACCATATATTTT. The entire variable domain, with the stretches around the CDR3 drawn from the reference TRBV18 and TRBJ1-3 proteins, is NAGVMQNPRHLVRRRGQEARLRCSPMKGHSHVYWYRQLPEEGLKFMVYLQKENIIDESGMPKERFSAEFPKEGPSILRIQQVVRGDSAAYFCASSPRTTGNTIYFGEGSWLTVV.